This TCR beta chain originates from a study of blood T cell repertoires in COVID-19 (TCRdb year 2020). About the investigation overall: The collaborator samples originated in the United States, Italy and Spain and spanned the acute and convalescent phases of COVID-19. Where available, HLA class I and class II types were taken from metadata supplied by the sample provider and were not determined by assay-based typing. The samples were drawn from two sources: the first 160 participants of the ongoing ImmuneRACE study, and 950 to 1,500 subjects contributed by 6 global collaborators. The prospective study material was composed of cDNA or gDNA derived from T cells, B-cell-depleted T cells, or PBMCs. Subjects who had been exposed to COVID-19, were actively infected with it, or had recovered from it provided the deeply sampled blood TCRbeta repertoires that made up the dataset. Nearly every sample came with metadata listing a de-identified subject ID, COVID-19 status, age in years and sex. The repertoires were released in a freely available public database meant as a resource for research on the immune response to SARS-CoV-2.

The immunoSEQ Assay, a bias-controlled multiplex PCR, was used to amplify TCRbeta CDR3 regions from genomic DNA. The original pipeline was this. The number of nucleated cells in each sample was estimated from the amplification of reference gene primers within the assay. To quantify the absolute abundance of each unique TCRbeta CDR3 rearrangement, sequence reads were collapsed and filtered. For each sample, productive Simpson clonality was calculated by taking the square root of Simpson's diversity index across productive rearrangements. TCRdb obtained this table from immuneACCESS and retained in-frame rearrangements with V and J assigned. These tables miss some clones; where compared with another copy, unresolved V genes account for less than half of the shortfall, and the remainder is unexplained. D and trimming were read from the DNA, whereas the V and J calls and clone size are those reported in that table. The sample includes around 75,000 clones, with approximately 90% observed a single time. Roughly a fifth of the sample belongs to the ten largest clones.

Summary of the overall study and its limitations: The amount of clinical and demographic metadata varied by source and participant and was provided uncurated.

The collaborating institutions used their own protocols to collect whole blood in K2EDTA tubes. For TCRbeta analysis, collaborators shipped samples in one of three forms: frozen whole blood, isolated PBMCs, or DNA extracted from either of those sample types. Looking up the germline V gene yields CDR1 SGHTS and CDR2 YDEGEE. Germline trimming: 4 bases from V, 5 bases from J; junction bases outside gene matches: 7. From the cysteine through the phenylalanine, the CDR3 covers 14 amino acids. Of the read, only the CDR3 DNA is kept; its 42 bases are in frame from base 1. To note about this clone: The antigen this receptor binds is unknown. Per-nucleotide qualities are absent, and no much larger clonotype sits a single base away.

The rearranged chain carries TRBV5-8 and TRBJ1-1; 8 middle bases align to TRBD1. The source material was peripheral blood. The TCR was taken from a human donor in a cohort sampled during active COVID-19. DNA sequence: TGTGCCAGCAGCGTTGCAGGGGGCGGTACTGAAGCTTTCTTT. Protein translation: CASSVAGGGTEAFF.